This T cell receptor beta chain was identified during a study of beta chain features in type 1 diabetes. Findings of the study overall: People with Type 1 diabetes carried modestly yet significantly shorter TCRB CDR3s in all four CD4+ subsets.

Expressed TCRB transcripts were sequenced because the entire RNA isolate underwent reverse transcription. Naive, central memory and regulatory T cell samples produced a mean of about 3.4 million reads. Libraries were prepared by immunoSEQ multiplex PCR; TCRdb keeps only in-frame clonotypes and omits some of them. The table shows 600,000 to 700,000 clones, with around 12% occurring only once. Trimming left V 5 bases short and J 5 bases short, with 13 bases between. The CDR3 consists of 13 residues. CDR1 is SGHRS, CDR2 YFSETQ, per germline. Details on this clone: Its antigen is as yet unknown.

Sample: naive CD4+ T cells from blood. The sequence came from a man aged 25 to 45 with type 1 diabetes. This chain links TRBV5-1 with TRBJ1-1; weak D call: TRBD1 (6 bases). CDR3 region: CASRLNRDTEAFF. The CDR3 DNA reads TGCGCCAGCAGGCTTAACAGGGATACTGAAGCTTTCTTT.